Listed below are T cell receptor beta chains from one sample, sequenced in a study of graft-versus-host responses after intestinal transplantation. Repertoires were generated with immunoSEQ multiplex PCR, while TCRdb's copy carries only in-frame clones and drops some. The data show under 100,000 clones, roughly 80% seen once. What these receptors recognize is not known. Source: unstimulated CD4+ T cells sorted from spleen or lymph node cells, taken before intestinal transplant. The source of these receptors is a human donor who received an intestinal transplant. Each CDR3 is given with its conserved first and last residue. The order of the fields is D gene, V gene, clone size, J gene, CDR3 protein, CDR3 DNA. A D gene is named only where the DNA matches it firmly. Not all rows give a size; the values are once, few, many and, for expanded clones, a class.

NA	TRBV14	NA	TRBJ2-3	CASSPYTAYTQYF	TGTGCCAGCAGCCCCTACACAGCTTATACGCAGTATTTT
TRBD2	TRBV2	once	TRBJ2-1	CASSGTSFRVEQFF	TGTGCCAGCAGCGGGACTAGTTTTCGGGTTGAGCAGTTCTTC
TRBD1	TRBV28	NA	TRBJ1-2	CASRLVNPGQGASGYTF	TGTGCCAGCAGACTAGTTAATCCGGGACAGGGGGCGAGTGGCTACACCTTC
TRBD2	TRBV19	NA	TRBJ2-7	CATSLGASGGYEQYF	TGTGCCACAAGCCTGGGGGCTAGCGGGGGTTACGAGCAGTACTTC
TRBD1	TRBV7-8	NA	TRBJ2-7	CASSFPDRGEQYF	TGTGCCAGCAGCTTCCCCGACAGGGGCGAGCAGTACTTC
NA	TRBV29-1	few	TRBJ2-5	CSLQGGDGVGTETQYF	TGCAGCCTTCAGGGCGGGGACGGAGTAGGAACGGAGACCCAGTACTTC
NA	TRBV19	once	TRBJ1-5	CASSIVLGGGGQPQHF	TGTGCCAGTAGTATAGTTTTGGGAGGAGGTGGCCAGCCCCAGCATTTT
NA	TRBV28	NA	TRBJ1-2	CASRSYYGYTF	TGTGCCAGCAGGAGTTACTATGGCTACACCTTC
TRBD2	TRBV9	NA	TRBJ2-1	CASSPRTSGGSYNEQFF	TGTGCCAGCAGCCCAAGGACTAGCGGGGGGTCCTACAATGAGCAGTTCTTC
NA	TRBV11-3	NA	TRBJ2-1	CASSLMGGAINEQFF	TGTGCCAGCAGCCTAATGGGGGGGGCGATTAATGAGCAGTTCTTC
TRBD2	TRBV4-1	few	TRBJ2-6	CASTPGLGSGANVLTF	TGCGCCAGCACCCCGGGACTAGGCTCTGGGGCCAACGTCCTGACTTTC
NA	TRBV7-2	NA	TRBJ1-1	CASSPGQGRNTEAFF	TGTGCCAGCAGCCCCGGTCAGGGTAGGAACACTGAAGCTTTCTTT
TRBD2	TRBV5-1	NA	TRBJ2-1	CASSLVSGGSISEQFF	TGCGCCAGCAGCTTGGTCTCGGGCGGGAGCATTAGTGAGCAGTTCTTC
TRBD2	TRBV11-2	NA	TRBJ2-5	CASSLIAGAETQYF	TGTGCCAGCAGCTTAATAGCGGGAGCCGAGACCCAGTACTTC
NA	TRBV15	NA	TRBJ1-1	CATSRDPVNTEAFF	TGTGCCACCAGCAGAGATCCTGTAAACACTGAAGCTTTCTTT
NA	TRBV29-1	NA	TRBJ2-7	CSVASSYEQYF	TGCAGCGTTGCTAGTTCCTACGAGCAGTACTTC
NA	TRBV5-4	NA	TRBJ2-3	CASSLGGPPSDTQYF	TGTGCCAGCAGCTTAGGGGGACCCCCCTCCGATACGCAGTATTTT
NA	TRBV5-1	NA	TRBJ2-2	CASSLVVTGNTGELFF	TGCGCCAGCAGCTTGGTCGTGACAGGGAACACCGGGGAGCTGTTTTTT
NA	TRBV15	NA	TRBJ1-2	CATSMSNYGYTF	TGTGCCACCAGCATGTCAAACTATGGCTACACCTTC
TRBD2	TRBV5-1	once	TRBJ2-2	CASSFSGGANTGELFF	TGCGCCAGCAGCTTTAGCGGGGGGGCGAACACCGGGGAGCTGTTTTTT
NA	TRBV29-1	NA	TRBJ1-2	CSVARTASYGYTF	TGCAGCGTTGCAAGGACAGCCTCATATGGCTACACCTTC
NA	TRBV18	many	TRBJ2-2	CASSPRSHTGELFF	TGTGCCAGCTCACCCAGGTCCCACACCGGGGAGCTGTTTTTT
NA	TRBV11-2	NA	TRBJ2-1	CASSLRSSYNEQFF	TGTGCCAGCAGCTTAAGGAGCTCCTACAATGAGCAGTTCTTC
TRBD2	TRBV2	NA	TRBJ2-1	CASSEPVGGLAGRNDNEQFF	TGTGCCAGCAGTGAACCAGTGGGGGGACTAGCGGGGCGGAACGACAATGAGCAGTTCTTC
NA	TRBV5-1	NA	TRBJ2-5	CASSFFGAQETQYF	TGCGCCAGCAGCTTTTTTGGGGCCCAAGAGACCCAGTACTTC
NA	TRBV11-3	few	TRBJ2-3	CASSSPGTSHSDTQYF	TGTGCCAGCAGCTCCCCCGGGACTTCACACTCAGATACGCAGTATTTT
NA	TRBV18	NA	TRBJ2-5	CASSPSASRETQYF	TGTGCCAGCTCACCAAGCGCTAGTAGAGAGACCCAGTACTTC
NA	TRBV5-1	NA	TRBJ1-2	CASSLGRGDGYTF	TGCGCCAGCAGCTTGGGCAGGGGCGATGGCTACACCTTC